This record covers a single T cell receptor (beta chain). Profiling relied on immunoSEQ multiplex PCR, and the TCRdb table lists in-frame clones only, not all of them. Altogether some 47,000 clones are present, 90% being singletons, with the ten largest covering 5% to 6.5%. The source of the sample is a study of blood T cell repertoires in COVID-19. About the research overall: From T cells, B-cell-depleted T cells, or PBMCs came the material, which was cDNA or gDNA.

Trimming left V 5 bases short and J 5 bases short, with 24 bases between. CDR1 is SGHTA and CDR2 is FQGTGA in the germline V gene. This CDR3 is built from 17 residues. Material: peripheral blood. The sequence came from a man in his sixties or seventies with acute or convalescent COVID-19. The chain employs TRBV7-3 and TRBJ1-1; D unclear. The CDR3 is CASSPSAFSLRGTEAFF. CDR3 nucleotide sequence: TGTGCCAGCAGCCCAAGCGCGTTCAGCCTCAGAGGAACTGAAGCTTTCTTT.